A single sample is the source of the 16 T cell receptor beta chains below, sequenced in a study of early T cells in non-severe SARS-CoV-2 infection. One entry per CDR3 protein, called by TCRdb with MiXCR from the 5' RACE reads. The sample has tens of thousands of distinct CDR3 sequences; under 15% are singletons. The sample taken for sequencing was whole blood. The receptors originated from an adult who was a healthcare worker with PCR-confirmed SARS-CoV-2 infection or an uninfected control (not recorded which).

The DNA for the CDR3 is TGTGCCAGCAGCCCCGGAAGCGGGAGGATTCACTACGAGCAGTACTTC. Its protein is CASSPGSGRIHYEQYF. V is TRBV7-3 and J is TRBJ2-7, with 9 bases that match TRBD2. The germline V gene has CDR1 SGHTA and CDR2 FQGTGA. Losses at the gene ends were 5 bases for V and 3 bases for J; bases not matched to a gene: 11. The CDR3 is made up of 16 amino acids.

The V gene is TRBV5-1, the J gene TRBJ2-4; D possibly corresponds to TRBD2 (5 bases). Germline-derived CDR1 and CDR2 are SGHRS and YFSETQ. The CDR3 runs 14 residues. V shed 4 bases and J shed 7 bases, with 15 bases lying between them. The CDR3 DNA is TGCGCCAGCAGCAGTGAGGGTCAAGGGAACATTCAGTACTTC. Translated: CASSSEGQGNIQYF.

This clonotype was detected a few times. This CDR3 reads CASSPMGETQYF. The CDR3 coding sequence is TGTGCCAGCAGTCCCATGGGGGAGACCCAGTACTTC. This rearrangement joins TRBV6-2 or TRBV6-3 to TRBJ2-5, with D unclear. The CDR3 length is 12 residues. Trimming cost V 5 bases and J 5 bases, with 9 bases left between them. Germline CDR1 reads MNHEY; CDR2 reads SVGEGT.

The chain recombines TRBV5-4 with TRBJ1-6, with 9 bases aligning to TRBD1. The CDR3 runs to 16 residues. Losses at the gene ends were 0 bases for V and 10 bases for J; bases not matched to a gene: 8. The germline CDR1 and CDR2 sequences are SGHNT and YYREEE (reference sequence). CDR3 in DNA: TGTGCCAGCAGCTTGGCCGGGACAGGGAGTAGCTCACCCCTCCACTTT. Amino acids: CASSLAGTGSSSPLHF.

This clonotype was counted only a few times. This chain connects TRBV5-1 to TRBJ2-3; 9 bases line up with TRBD2. This CDR3 comprises 16 residues. The germline V gene encodes CDR1 SGHRS and CDR2 YFSETQ. J was trimmed by 3 bases and V by 0 bases; bases with no gene match: 5. In nucleotides, the CDR3 is TGCGCCAGCAGCTTGGCAAAGACTAGCGGTACAGATACGCAGTATTTT. This codes for CASSLAKTSGTDTQYF.

The V and J genes are TRBV29-1 and TRBJ1-4; D is perhaps TRBD1 (5 bases). CDR1 is SQVTM and CDR2 is ANQGSEA in the germline V gene. This CDR3 region has 14 residues. V lost 0 bases to trimming and J lost 4 bases, with 9 bases between them. The DNA for the CDR3 is TGCAGCGTTGAAGACAGGGATGGTAATGAAAAACTGTTTTTT. This codes for CSVEDRDGNEKLFF.

This clonotype appeared a few times. This chain uses TRBV11-1 with TRBJ2-3, with a tentative D call TRBD2 (5 bases). Germline V CDR1 and CDR2: SGHAT, FQDESV (reference sequence). This CDR3 has 14 residues. Trimming cost V 6 bases and J 4 bases, with 14 bases left between them. This CDR3 reads CASSSREPADTQYF. CDR3 DNA sequence: TGTGCCAGCAGTTCACGGGAACCGGCAGATACGCAGTATTTT.

The rearrangement joins TRBV29-1 to TRBJ2-7; D gene uncertain. Trimming removed 0 bases at V and 3 bases at J, with 3 bases between. CDR1 is SQVTM, CDR2 ANQGSEA, per germline. This CDR3 region has 11 residues. CDR3 region: CSVEDSYEQYF. CDR3 nucleotide sequence: TGCAGCGTTGAAGACAGCTACGAGCAGTACTTC.

This clonotype was detected a few times. The chain carries TRBV20-1 and TRBJ2-1; 10 bases are a match to TRBD2. With V trimmed by 0 bases and J by 8 bases, 10 bases remained unmatched. CDR1 and CDR2 (germline): DFQATT, SNEGSKA (reference sequence). CDR3 size: 16 residues. The DNA for the CDR3 is TGCAGTGCTAGAGATCGCCGCACTAGCGGGACGGATGAGCAGTTCTTC. The encoded protein is CSARDRRTSGTDEQFF.

There are a few counts of this clonotype. The chain links TRBV12-3 or TRBV12-4 to TRBJ1-2, with 10 bases that match TRBD1. The ends lost 1 base at V and 4 bases at J; junction bases unmatched: 0. The CDR3 runs 14 residues. The CDR3 loop reads CASSLGTGGYGYTF. The CDR3 region has the DNA TGTGCCAGCAGTTTAGGGACAGGGGGCTATGGCTACACCTTC.

This clonotype was counted many times. The chain combines TRBV2 with TRBJ1-2; no reliable D call. This CDR3 is built from 13 residues. The V end lost 6 bases, the J end lost 4 bases, and 12 bases lay between the germline ends. Germline CDR1 and CDR2: SNHLY and FYNNEI. In DNA, the CDR3 is TGTGCCAGCAGCATAGACATAGGCTATGGCTACACCTTC. Translation gives CASSIDIGYGYTF.

The rearrangement joins TRBV27 to TRBJ2-1; 9 bases are shared with TRBD2. V was pared by 6 bases and J by 4 bases, with 10 bases of the junction left unmatched. CDR1 is MNHEY, CDR2 SMNVEV, per germline (reference sequence). The CDR3 has 16 residues. The CDR3 here is CASRWGGTSTYNEQFF. CDR3 sequence (DNA): TGTGCCAGCAGGTGGGGGGGGACTAGCACTTACAATGAGCAGTTCTTC.

This clonotype appeared a few times. The V gene is TRBV12-3 or TRBV12-4, the J gene TRBJ1-5; 9 nucleotides match TRBD1. After removal of 6 bases from V and 4 bases from J, the junction contained 7 bases not matched to a gene. The CDR3 covers 15 residues. CDR3 region: CASSSTGGENQPQHF. The CDR3 DNA reads TGTGCCAGCAGCTCTACAGGGGGCGAAAATCAGCCCCAGCATTTT.

This clonotype was found a few times. The chain recombines TRBV28 with TRBJ2-7; 11 bases are a match to TRBD1. V gave up 5 bases and J gave up 2 bases; unmatched junction bases: 5. The CDR3 covers 15 residues. CDR1 is MDHEN and CDR2 is SYDVKM in the germline V gene. The CDR3, as DNA: TGTGCCAGCAGTCTCCCGGGACAGGGGGCCTACGAGCAGTACTTC. It encodes CASSLPGQGAYEQYF.

In this sample, this clonotype turned up many times. The rearrangement uses TRBV7-2 and TRBJ2-2, with D perhaps matching TRBD1 (6 bases). The V gene lost 2 bases and the J gene lost 7 bases, with 17 bases spanning the gap. Germline V lookup: CDR1 SGHTA, CDR2 FQGNSA. There are 16 residues in the CDR3. Written as DNA, the CDR3 is TGTGCCAGCAGCTTATGGTCAGGGGTCGAGAACGGGGAGCTGTTTTTT. Its protein product is CASSLWSGVENGELFF.

The chain uses TRBV27 and TRBJ2-5, with D unclear. This CDR3 comprises 17 residues. Germline values: CDR1 MNHEY, CDR2 SMNVEV (reference sequence). V lost 6 bases to trimming and J lost 0 bases, with 20 bases between them. CDR3 amino acids: CASSSQWLIENQETQYF. CDR3 DNA sequence: TGTGCCAGCAGCTCTCAGTGGTTAATCGAGAACCAAGAGACCCAGTACTTC.